This T cell receptor beta chain was captured in a study of blood T cell repertoires in COVID-19. TCRdb keeps only in-frame clones here, not all; method: immunoSEQ multiplex PCR. This table holds roughly 380,000 clones, around 87% found once. The CDR3 sequence is 13 residues long. The germline V gene has CDR1 SQVTM and CDR2 ANQGSEA. V lost 3 bases, J lost 1 base, and 9 bases lay in between. The receptor's source is a man aged 25-45 years who had recovered from COVID-19. Sequencing was done on a sample of PBMCs or T cells enriched from blood (not recorded which). This sequence joins TRBV29-1 and TRBJ1-2, with D uncertain. The chain's CDR3 is CSVEGSLNYGYTF. The CDR3 nucleotides are TGCAGCGTTGAGGGCAGCCTTAACTATGGCTACACCTTC. The full variable domain, rest sourced from reference TRBV29-1 and TRBJ1-2, is SAVISQKPSRDICQRGTSLTIQCQVDSQVTMMFWYRQQPGQSLTLIATANQGSEATYESGFVIDKFPISRPNLTFSTLTVSNMSPEDSSIYLCSVEGSLNYGYTFGSGTRLTVV.